The 25 T cell receptor beta chains reported below all come from one sample, sequenced in a study of regulatory T cells in long-lasting Graves disease. For TCR beta, libraries came from iRepertoire HTBI primers and Arm-PCR of CDR3 regions. From the multiplex PCR reads, TCRdb called clonotypes with MiXCR, one entry per CDR3 protein. The data contain under 300,000 distinct CDR3 sequences, around 20% of them seen just once; the ten biggest clones take up less than 25%. The time point: newly diagnosed GD, antithyroid drugs for less than 3 months. There was RNA extracted from PBMCs, and the TCR library was made from it. Specimen: peripheral blood mononuclear cells (PBMCs), collected at new diagnosis, from a patient treated with antithyroid drugs. These receptors were taken from a female donor with Graves disease.

This clonotype was seen ten or more times. The chain uses TRBV7-6 and TRBJ2-1; 9 bases are a match to TRBD2. Germline V gives CDR1 SGHVS, CDR2 FNYEAQ. CDR3 length: 16 amino acids. J was trimmed by 9 bases and V by 1 base; bases with no gene match: 10. The CDR3 is CASSLDLAGGFPEQFF. The CDR3 DNA is TGTGCCAGCAGCTTAGATCTGGCGGGAGGGTTTCCTGAGCAGTTCTTC.

This clonotype was detected many times. The genes are TRBV3-1 and TRBJ2-1; TRBD2 aligns across 11 bases. The CDR3 spans 14 residues. The germline CDR1 and CDR2 sequences are LGHDT and YNNKEL (reference sequence). The junction had 4 bases not matched to a gene; V was cut back by 5 bases and J by 7 bases. For the CDR3, the DNA is TGTGCCAGCAGCACTAGCGGGAGTGATAATGAGCAGTTCTTC. Translation gives CASSTSGSDNEQFF.

With regard to this clonotype: It is likely a read error: a sequence one base away is far more abundant. V usage is TRBV5-5 and J usage is TRBJ2-3; TRBD1 aligns across 8 bases. CDR1 is SGHKS and CDR2 is YYEKEE in the germline V gene (reference sequence). The CDR3 extends over 16 amino acids. CDR3 bases: TGCGCCAGCAGCTTGAAGCAGGGGGCTCGGGCAGATACGCAGTATTTT. This encodes CASSLKQGARADTQYF.

This clonotype was detected only once. CDR3 coding DNA: TGTGCCAGTAGTAAAACCGGGACAGGGGATTATACGCAGTATTTT. This translates into CASSKTGTGDYTQYF. The V call is TRBV19, the J call TRBJ2-3; 10 nucleotides align to TRBD1. The V gene end was trimmed by 4 bases and the J gene end by 7 bases; junction bases not matched to a gene: 8. The CDR3 is 15 amino acids. Per germline, CDR1 LNHDA and CDR2 SQIVND (reference sequence).

This clonotype was detected many times. A clone one base away is much larger, so this may be a read error. The chain combines TRBV2 with TRBJ2-1; TRBD2 aligns across 11 bases. Germline CDR1 SNHLY, CDR2 FYNNEI. This CDR3 has 16 amino acids. DNA of the CDR3: TGTGCCAGCTCTGGAGGGGGACTAGCGGCAAACAATGGGCAGTTCTTC. Translated: CASSGGGLAANNGQFF. Full variable domain (missing parts from reference TRBV2 and TRBJ2-1): EPEVTQTPSHQVTQMGQEVILRCVPISNHLYFYWYRQILGQKVEFLVSFYNNEISEKSEIFDDQFSVERPDGSNFTLKIRSTKLEDSAMYFCASSGGGLAANNGQFFGPGTRLTVL.

This clonotype was counted only a few times. The chain links TRBV18 to TRBJ2-7; D not resolved. The germline V gene has CDR1 KGHSH and CDR2 LQKENI. The CDR3 length is 12 residues. V was shortened by 3 bases and J by 4 bases, with 7 bases between the two germline ends. The chain's CDR3 is CASSPVPYEQYF. The DNA for the CDR3 is TGTGCCAGCTCACCGGTCCCGTACGAGCAGTACTTC.

This clonotype occurred many times. The chain links TRBV5-1 to TRBJ1-1, with D perhaps matching TRBD1 (5 bases). CDR1 and CDR2 (germline): SGHRS, YFSETQ. CDR3 size: 15 residues. Trimming took off 1 base at V and 7 bases at J, with 17 bases between the two ends. The CDR3 loop is CASSLNSGEDFEAFF. The CDR3 coding sequence is TGCGCCAGCAGCTTGAATTCGGGGGAGGACTTTGAAGCTTTCTTT.

This clonotype was counted ten times or more. The CDR3 nucleotides read TGTGCCAGCAGTTTAATGGCAGGGGGTCATAATGAGCAGTTCTTC. Encoded protein: CASSLMAGGHNEQFF. The V gene is TRBV12-3 or TRBV12-4, the J gene TRBJ2-1, with TRBD1 matching 7 bases. This CDR3 comprises 15 residues. Losses at the gene ends were 2 bases for V and 7 bases for J; bases not matched to a gene: 8.

Note on this clonotype: A much larger clonotype is one base distant, so this may be a read error. This chain links TRBV6-1 with TRBJ2-7, with TRBD1 matching 7 bases. Germline CDR1 MNHNS, CDR2 SASEGT. This CDR3 comprises 15 residues. The ends lost 2 bases at V and 7 bases at J; junction bases unmatched: 11. The CDR3 nucleotides read TGTGCCAGCAGTGAATGGGGACAGACCTACAATGAGCAGTACTTC. Encoded protein: CASSEWGQTYNEQYF.

This clonotype was detected many times. The chain combines TRBV27 with TRBJ1-5; maybe TRBD1 (5 bases). In germline, CDR1 is MNHEY, CDR2 SMNVEV (reference sequence). This CDR3 is built from 13 residues. V was shortened by 3 bases and J by 4 bases, with 7 bases between the two germline ends. The CDR3 sequence: CASSFRQNQPQHF. The DNA of the CDR3 is TGTGCCAGCAGTTTCAGACAGAATCAGCCCCAGCATTTT.

This clonotype was observed a handful of times. The rearrangement links TRBV7-2 to TRBJ1-5, with TRBD1 matching 7 bases. The CDR3 loop spans 15 amino acids. The V and J ends lost 2 bases and 4 bases, in that order; junction bases with no gene match: 5. CDR1 is SGHTA and CDR2 is FQGNSA in the germline V gene. Here the CDR3 reads CASSLKGAANQPQHF. CDR3 bases: TGTGCCAGCAGCTTAAAGGGGGCAGCTAATCAGCCCCAGCATTTT.

This clonotype was detected many times. The rearrangement joins TRBV29-1 to TRBJ2-1; TRBD1 agrees at 9 bases. V trimming: 7 bases; J trimming: 3 bases; junction bases outside the gene matches: 13. Germline V CDR1 and CDR2: SQVTM, ANQGSEA. This CDR3 is 16 amino acids long. The CDR3 DNA sequence: TGCAGCGCCCCCAGGCCCGGGACAGGGCTCTACAATGAGCAGTTCTTC. Its protein product is CSAPRPGTGLYNEQFF.

In its sample, this clonotype was seen many times. The chain links TRBV6-2 or TRBV6-3 to TRBJ2-7; TRBD2 matches 11 bases. J gave up 1 base and V 5 bases, and 13 bases lay outside the gene matches. Germline assignment: CDR1 MNHEY and CDR2 SVGEGT. The CDR3 is made up of 18 amino acids. In DNA, the CDR3 is TGTGCCAGCAGTCCAAGACTAGCGGGACTATCCCTGTCCTACGAGCAGTACTTC. This translates into CASSPRLAGLSLSYEQYF.

With regard to this clonotype: A single base is all that separates this from a far larger clone, so a read error is likely. The chain combines TRBV7-2 with TRBJ2-7; D may be TRBD1 (7 bases). From germline, CDR1 is SGHTA and CDR2 FQGNSA. The CDR3 is 12 amino acids. CDR3 DNA: TGTGTCAGCAGGGGGGCCCTTTACGAGCAGTACTTC. Amino acid sequence: CVSRGALYEQYF.

CDR3 residues: CASSQDHGGRETQYF. DNA of the CDR3: TGCGCCAGCAGCCAAGATCACGGGGGCCGGGAGACCCAGTACTTC. The J gene is TRBJ2-5, the V gene TRBV4-3; tentatively, D is TRBD1 or TRBD2 (6 bases each). The V and J ends lost 0 bases and 5 bases respectively, with 13 bases between them. Germline values: CDR1 LGHNA, CDR2 YSLEER. This CDR3 spans 15 amino acids.

On this clonotype: A far larger clone is one nucleotide away, so this likely arose from a read error. The chain couples TRBV12-3 or TRBV12-4 to TRBJ2-1, with TRBD2 matching 7 bases. The CDR3 spans 15 residues. The CDR3 sequence: CASSRGVLAYNGQFF. CDR3 bases: TGTGCCAGCAGCCGGGGGGTCCTGGCGTACAATGGGCAGTTCTTC.

This clonotype was picked up many times. The rearrangement joins TRBV28 to TRBJ1-5; 8 bases line up with TRBD1. The CDR3 runs 16 residues. Germline V gene data show CDR1 as MDHEN and CDR2 as SYDVKM. Losses at the gene ends were 6 bases for V and 2 bases for J; bases not matched to a gene: 9. The CDR3 DNA follows: TGTGCCAGCAGGCCCAGACAGGGGAGGGGCAATCAGCCCCAGCATTTT. The encoded protein is CASRPRQGRGNQPQHF.

The chain joins TRBV2 to TRBJ1-3, with a tentative D call TRBD1 (5 bases). Trimming removed 4 bases at V and 7 bases at J, with 14 bases between. The CDR3 extends over 14 amino acids. Germline CDR1 and CDR2: SNHLY and FYNNEI. As DNA, the CDR3 is TGTGCCAGCAGTGGAAGGGCAGGGACGAACACCATATATTTT. Translated, it gives CASSGRAGTNTIYF.

This clonotype was detected many times. V gene TRBV7-8 combines with J gene TRBJ1-2; a possible D gene is TRBD1 (5 bases). The CDR3 consists of 16 residues. V lost 5 bases, J lost 5 bases, and 21 bases lay in between. The germline gives CDR1 SGHVS, CDR2 FQNEAQ. The CDR3 reads CASSPFAAGLDYGYTF. Written as DNA, the CDR3 is TGTGCCAGCAGCCCCTTTGCTGCAGGGCTAGATTATGGCTACACCTTC.

A note on this clonotype: This may arise from a read error, as a much more abundant clone is one base away. The V gene is TRBV19, the J gene TRBJ1-2; D unclear. The CDR3 is made up of 13 amino acids. Germline-derived CDR1 and CDR2 are LNHDA and SQIVND (reference sequence). V was pared by 5 bases and J by 0 bases, with 7 bases between. CDR3 nucleotides: TGTGCCAGTAGTGAACAACCTAACTATGGCTACACCTTC. This codes for CASSEQPNYGYTF.

The gene calls are TRBV5-6 and TRBJ1-4; D unresolved. V lost 0 bases, J lost 4 bases, and 7 bases lay in between. Looked up from germline, CDR1 is SGHDT and CDR2 is YYEEEE. The CDR3 sequence is 14 residues long. The CDR3: CASSLAGFNEKLFF. Written as DNA, the CDR3 is TGTGCCAGCAGCTTGGCTGGGTTTAATGAAAAACTGTTTTTT. Full variable domain (remainder filled in from reference TRBV5-6 and TRBJ1-4): DAGVTQSPTHLIKTRGQQVTLRCSPKSGHDTVSWYQQALGQGPQFIFQYYEEEERQRGNFPDRFSGHQFPNYSSELNVNALLLGDSALYLCASSLAGFNEKLFFGSGTQLSVL.

This clonotype was seen at least ten times. The DNA of the CDR3 is TGTGCCAGCAGCTTGGGTACTAGCGGGGTCTACAATGAGCAGTTCTTC. Translating gives CASSLGTSGVYNEQFF. The gene calls are TRBV5-8 and TRBJ2-1; TRBD2 matches at 10 bases. The germline gives CDR1 SGHTS, CDR2 YDEGEE. J gave up 3 bases and V 0 bases, and 3 bases lay outside the gene matches. The CDR3 is made up of 16 amino acids.

This clonotype was counted at least ten times. V gene TRBV6-2 or TRBV6-3 combines with J gene TRBJ2-1; 7 nucleotides line up with TRBD1. This CDR3 spans 14 amino acids. The germline V gene encodes CDR1 MNHEY and CDR2 SVGEGT. With 0 bases clipped from V and 10 bases from J, the junction kept 6 bases outside the gene matches. The CDR3 DNA reads TGTGCCAGCAGTTACTCGAGCTACAGGGGAGAGCAGTTCTTC. It translates to CASSYSSYRGEQFF.

This clonotype was counted only a few times. The chain combines TRBV3-1 with TRBJ1-3; D unclear. The CDR3 loop spans 12 amino acids. Germline V gives CDR1 LGHDT, CDR2 YNNKEL (reference sequence). Trimming removed 4 bases from V and 7 bases from J, with 8 bases in between. The CDR3 loop is CASSPSRNTIYF. In nucleotides, the CDR3 is TGTGCCAGCAGCCCCAGTAGGAACACCATATATTTT.

This clonotype was counted a few times. The rearrangement joins TRBV5-1 to TRBJ1-5; a weak D match, TRBD1 (5 bases). This CDR3 is 16 amino acids long. Germline loops: CDR1 SGHRS, CDR2 YFSETQ. The germline V and J ends were trimmed by 4 bases and 4 bases, with 18 bases remaining between them. The CDR3 here is CASSPVGGHGNQPQHF. In nucleotides, the CDR3 is TGCGCCAGCAGCCCCGTGGGGGGTCATGGGAATCAGCCCCAGCATTTT.